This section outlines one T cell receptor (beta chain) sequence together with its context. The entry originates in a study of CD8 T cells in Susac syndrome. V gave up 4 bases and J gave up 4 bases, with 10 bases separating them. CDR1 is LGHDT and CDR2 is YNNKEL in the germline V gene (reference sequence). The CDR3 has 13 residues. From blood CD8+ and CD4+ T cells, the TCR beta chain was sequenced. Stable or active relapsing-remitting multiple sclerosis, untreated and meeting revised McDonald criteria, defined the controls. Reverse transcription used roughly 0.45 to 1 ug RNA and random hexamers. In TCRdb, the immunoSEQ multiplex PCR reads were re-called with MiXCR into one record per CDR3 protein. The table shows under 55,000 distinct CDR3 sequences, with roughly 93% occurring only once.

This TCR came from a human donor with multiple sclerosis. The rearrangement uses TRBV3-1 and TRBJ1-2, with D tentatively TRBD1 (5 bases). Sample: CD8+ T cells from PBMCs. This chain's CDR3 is CASSPDIPYGYTF. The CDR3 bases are TGTGCCAGCAGCCCGGACATTCCCTATGGCTACACCTTC.